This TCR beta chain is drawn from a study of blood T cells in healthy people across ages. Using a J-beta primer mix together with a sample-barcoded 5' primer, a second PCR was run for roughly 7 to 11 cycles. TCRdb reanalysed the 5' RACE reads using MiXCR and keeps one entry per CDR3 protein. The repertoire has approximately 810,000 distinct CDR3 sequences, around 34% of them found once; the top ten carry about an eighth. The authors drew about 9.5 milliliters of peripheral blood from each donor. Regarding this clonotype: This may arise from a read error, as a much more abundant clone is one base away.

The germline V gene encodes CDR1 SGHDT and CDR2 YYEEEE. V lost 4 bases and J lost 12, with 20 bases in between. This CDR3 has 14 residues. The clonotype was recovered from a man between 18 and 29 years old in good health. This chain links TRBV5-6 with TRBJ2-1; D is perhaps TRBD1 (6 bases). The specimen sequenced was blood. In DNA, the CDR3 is TGTGCCAGCAGCCGATCCGGGACATCCTACGTGCAGTTCTTC. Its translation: CASSRSGTSYVQFF.